The 9 T cell receptor beta chains given below trace back to one sample, sequenced in a study of T cells in Graves' hyperthyroidism and ophthalmopathy. TCR beta CDR3 regions were amplified from RNA transcripts. Initially, a first-round RT-PCR of the TCR CDR3 employed the HTBI primer set. In TCRdb, the multiplex PCR reads were re-called with MiXCR into one record per CDR3 protein. Of about 640,000 distinct CDR3 sequences listed, less than 25% were seen once; the top ten hold 30% to 40%. Source material: blood. The receptors originated from a young man with Graves' ophthalmopathy.

The chain joins TRBV19 to TRBJ2-7; 9 bases line up with TRBD1. The CDR3 spans 14 residues. The junction had 5 bases not matched to a gene; V was cut back by 6 bases and J by 2 bases. Germline V gene sequence: CDR1 LNHDA, CDR2 SQIVND (reference sequence). The CDR3 nucleotides are TGTGCCAGTAGGGGACAGGGCCGTCCCTACGAGCAGTACTTC. This translates into CASRGQGRPYEQYF.

This clonotype was observed a few times. The chain joins TRBV7-6 to TRBJ2-7; either TRBD1 or TRBD2 may supply D (5 bases each). Trimming took off 4 bases at V and 0 bases at J, with 13 bases between the two ends. CDR1 is SGHVS and CDR2 is FNYEAQ in the germline V gene. The CDR3 spans 15 residues. CDR3 loop: CASSSRDGSSYEQYF. The CDR3 DNA sequence: TGTGCCAGCAGCTCCCGGGACGGCAGCTCCTACGAGCAGTACTTC.

Written as DNA, the CDR3 is TGCGCCAGCAGTCAAATGCGACAGGTGAACACTGAAGCTTTCTTT. Translation: CASSQMRQVNTEAFF. The chain employs TRBV10-2 and TRBJ1-1; D may be TRBD1 (6 bases). Germline CDR1 WSHSY, CDR2 SAAADI. Between the trimmed V and J ends, which lost 5 bases and 0 bases, there was a span of 13 bases. CDR3 length: 15 amino acids.

This clonotype was detected many times. The rearrangement links TRBV2 to TRBJ2-5, with D possibly matching TRBD1 (5 bases). Germline assignment: CDR1 SNHLY and CDR2 FYNNEI. The CDR3 has 14 residues. V dropped 6 bases and J dropped 1 base, with 12 bases sitting between them. The CDR3 region has the DNA TGTGCCAGCAGACAAGGGCAGGGCCAAGAGACCCAGTACTTC. Its protein is CASRQGQGQETQYF.

This clonotype came up a few times. The chain uses TRBV28 and TRBJ1-1, with TRBD1 matching 9 bases. Trimming took 6 bases from V and 6 from J; bases not matched to a gene: 11. CDR1 and CDR2 (germline): MDHEN, SYDVKM. This CDR3 has 15 residues. The CDR3 loop is CASSWGGQGRAEAFF. The DNA for the CDR3 is TGTGCCAGCAGCTGGGGGGGACAGGGTCGTGCTGAAGCTTTCTTT. Drawing the rest from reference TRBV28 and TRBJ1-1, the complete variable domain is DVKVTQSSRYLVKRTGEKVFLECVQDMDHENMFWYRQDPGLGLRLIYFSYDVKMKEKGDIPEGYSVSREKKERFSLILESASTNQTSMYLCASSWGGQGRAEAFFGQGTRLTVV.

This clonotype showed up just a few times. V is TRBV19 and J is TRBJ1-1; the match to TRBD1 covers 8 bases. The germline V gene encodes CDR1 LNHDA and CDR2 SQIVND (reference sequence). V was pared by 6 bases and J by 7 bases, with 10 bases of the junction left unmatched. The CDR3 has 14 amino acids. The CDR3 bases are TGTGCCAGTAGACCCCAAGGACAGGGAGTTGAAGCTTTCTTT. Protein product: CASRPQGQGVEAFF.

This clonotype came up many times. The rearrangement links TRBV20-1 to TRBJ2-3; TRBD2 matches at 7 bases. CDR1 DFQATT and CDR2 SNEGSKA come from the germline V gene (reference sequence). The CDR3 sequence is 17 residues long. The V segment lost 3 bases and the J segment 4 bases; nucleotides outside the gene matches: 16. CDR3 nucleotide sequence: TGCAGTGCTAGCCCCACGGCGGGGCGGGAGTTATCAGATACGCAGTATTTT. It specifies CSASPTAGRELSDTQYF.

The table lists this clonotype with a few counts. V usage is TRBV30 and J usage is TRBJ2-2; TRBD2 aligns across 9 bases. The CDR3 spans 15 residues. The V and J ends lost 4 bases and 6 bases, in that order; junction bases with no gene match: 9. Germline V lookup: CDR1 GTSNPN, CDR2 SVGIG (reference sequence). CDR3 loop: CAWKILAGPAGELFF. In DNA, the CDR3 is TGTGCCTGGAAGATTCTAGCGGGACCTGCCGGGGAGCTGTTTTTT.

V and J are TRBV6-1 and TRBJ1-2; 11 positions agree with TRBD1. The germline V gene encodes CDR1 MNHNS and CDR2 SASEGT. J lost 5 bases, V lost 7 bases, and 6 bases had no gene match. The CDR3 length is 14 residues. In DNA, the CDR3 is TGTGCCAGCATGTCGGACAGGGGGCCTTATGGCTACACCTTC. This gives the protein CASMSDRGPYGYTF.